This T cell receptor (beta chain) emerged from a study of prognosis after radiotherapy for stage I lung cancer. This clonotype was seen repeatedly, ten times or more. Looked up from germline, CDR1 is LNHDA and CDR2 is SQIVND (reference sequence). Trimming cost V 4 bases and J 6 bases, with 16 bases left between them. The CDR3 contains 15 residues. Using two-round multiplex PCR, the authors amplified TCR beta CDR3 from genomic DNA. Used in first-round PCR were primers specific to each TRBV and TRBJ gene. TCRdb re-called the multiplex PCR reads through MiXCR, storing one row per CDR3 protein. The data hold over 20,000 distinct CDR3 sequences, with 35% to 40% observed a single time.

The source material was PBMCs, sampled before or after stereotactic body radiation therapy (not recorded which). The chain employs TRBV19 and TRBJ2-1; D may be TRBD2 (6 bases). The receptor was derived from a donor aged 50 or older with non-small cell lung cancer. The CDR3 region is CASSNDPRGCNEQFF. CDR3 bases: TGTGCCAGTAGTAACGACCCGCGGGGCTGCAATGAGCAGTTCTTC.